This T cell receptor beta chain was observed in a study of technical replicates of blood from a handful of donors. The CDR3 sequence is 15 residues long. CDR1 is MNHEY, CDR2 SMNVEV, per germline (reference sequence). The V segment lost 3 bases and the J segment 0 bases; nucleotides outside the gene matches: 2. Sequenced by immunoSEQ multiplex PCR; TCRdb stores in-frame clones only, minus some. Of about 59,000 clones listed, 97% were seen once; the top ten hold 0.19%. This clonotype was sampled from a human donor in good health. The J gene is TRBJ1-5, the V gene TRBV27, with 7 bases identical to TRBD1. Material: T cells isolated from PBMCs. The CDR3 DNA sequence: TGTGCCAGCAGTTTCCAGGGGGTTAGCAATCAGCCCCAGCATTTT. Its protein product is CASSFQGVSNQPQHF.